This T cell receptor beta chain is drawn from a study of CD8+ T cells in alopecia areata. This clone was found a few times. Germline V lookup: CDR1 ENHRY, CDR2 SYGVKD. Trimming left V 6 bases short and J 3 bases short, with 11 bases between. CDR3 length: 14 amino acids. RNA, once extracted, was reverse transcribed into cDNA for use as the sequencing template. Clones were read by immunoSEQ multiplex PCR, and TCRdb kept only the in-frame ones, dropping some. The sample records about 150,000 clones, roughly 50% being singletons. This TCR came from a human donor with alopecia areata. Sequenced sample: CD4+ T cells sorted from blood. J is TRBJ2-2 and V is TRBV10-3; D is undetermined. The CDR3 sequence: CAISLIEDTGELFF. DNA of the CDR3: TGTGCCATCAGCCTGATAGAGGACACCGGGGAGCTGTTTTTT.